A single sample gave rise to the 24 T cell receptor beta chains below, sequenced in a study of CD8 T cells in Susac syndrome. Reverse transcription of about 0.45 to 1 ug RNA was carried out with random hexamers. One entry per CDR3 protein results from TCRdb running MiXCR on the immunoSEQ multiplex PCR reads. The repertoire has fewer than 350,000 distinct CDR3 sequences, about 91% of them found once; the top ten carry approximately 0.065%. The specimen sequenced was CD4+ T cells from PBMCs. The receptors stem from a human donor with multiple sclerosis.

The rearrangement joins TRBV28 to TRBJ1-5; D may be TRBD1 (6 bases). Germline CDR1 is MDHEN and CDR2 is SYDVKM. The ends were cut back, 6 bases at V and 1 base at J, with 13 bases in the middle. This CDR3 spans 15 amino acids. The CDR3 protein is CASRPDSLSNQPQHF. The CDR3 DNA follows: TGTGCCAGCAGACCGGACAGTCTAAGCAATCAGCCCCAGCATTTT.

J is TRBJ1-1 and V is TRBV7-9; D ambiguous. Germline assignment: CDR1 SEHNR and CDR2 FQNEAQ (reference sequence). Trimming shortened V by 2 bases and J by 1 base, and 17 bases separated the two germline ends. This CDR3 contains 17 residues. The DNA of the CDR3 is TGTGCCAGCAGCTTACAAAACCTGAGGGCGCAGAACACTGAAGCTTTCTTT. Its translation: CASSLQNLRAQNTEAFF.

Here the CDR3 DNA reads TGTGCCAGCAGTTTTGGGCGCGGGAACACTGAAGCTTTCTTT. Encoded protein: CASSFGRGNTEAFF. The chain joins TRBV5-4 to TRBJ1-1; D gene unclear. CDR1 is SGHNT, CDR2 YYREEE, per germline (reference sequence). V was cut by 5 bases and J by 1 base, with 12 bases left in between. This CDR3 is built from 14 residues.

To note about this clonotype: This CDR3 is missing its conserved last phenylalanine or tryptophan, likely due to a read error. This chain uses TRBV24-1 with TRBJ1-5, with 7 nucleotides matching TRBD1. The CDR3 consists of 16 residues. Germline V gene data show CDR1 as KGHDR and CDR2 as SFDVKD. The V segment lost 2 bases and the J segment 5 bases; nucleotides outside the gene matches: 8. CDR3 sequence: CATSDYDRAFDQPQHS. DNA for the CDR3: TGTGCCACCAGTGATTACGACAGGGCGTTTGATCAGCCCCAGCATTCT.

V usage is TRBV6-5 and J usage is TRBJ1-5, with D possibly TRBD1 on 5 matching bases. V was cut by 6 bases and J by 4 bases, with 13 bases left in between. The germline gives CDR1 MNHEY, CDR2 SVGAGI. This CDR3 has 14 amino acids. The CDR3 sequence is CASRADRSNQPQHF. The CDR3 DNA reads TGTGCCAGCAGAGCCGACAGATCTAATCAGCCCCAGCATTTT.

This chain links TRBV5-4 with TRBJ2-2, with TRBD2 matching 13 bases. CDR3 length: 15 residues. Germline lookup yields CDR1 SGHNT and CDR2 YYREEE (reference sequence). The ends lost 7 bases at V and 7 bases at J; junction bases unmatched: 7. This CDR3 reads CASSKTSGRNGELFF. The CDR3 DNA reads TGTGCCAGCTCCAAGACTAGCGGGAGGAACGGGGAGCTGTTTTTT.

The CDR3 region has the DNA TGTGCCAGCAGCAACCAAGGGACACACCTTCGGAATGATCTGGGCTACACCTTC. This sequence encodes CASSNQGTHLRNDLGYTF. The chain couples TRBV12-3 or TRBV12-4 to TRBJ1-2; D possibly corresponds to TRBD1 (6 bases). With 6 bases removed from V and 8 bases from J, the gap between germline ends came to 31 bases. The CDR3 runs 18 residues.

The CDR3 loop is CASSQEVLERRVGNTIYF. The CDR3 nucleotides are TGTGCCAGCAGCCAAGAGGTGTTGGAAAGGAGGGTCGGAAACACCATATATTTT. The chain is built from TRBV4-2 and TRBJ1-3, with D unresolved. V lost 0 bases and J 4 bases, leaving 19 bases between the germline ends. Germline V gives CDR1 LGHNA, CDR2 YNFKEQ. This CDR3 spans 18 amino acids.

This chain joins TRBV6-2 or TRBV6-3 and TRBJ2-1; 10 bases are shared with TRBD2. CDR3 length: 18 residues. J lost 6 bases, V lost 8 bases, and 19 bases had no gene match. Germline CDR1 reads MNHEY; CDR2 reads SVGEGT. The CDR3 reads CASLPTSGIGLAFNEQFF. The CDR3 nucleotides are TGTGCCAGCCTCCCAACTAGCGGGATTGGTTTAGCGTTCAATGAGCAGTTCTTC.

The rearrangement joins TRBV2 to TRBJ2-1; 14 nucleotides line up with TRBD2. J was trimmed by 7 bases and V by 10 bases; bases with no gene match: 9. Germline V gives CDR1 SNHLY, CDR2 FYNNEI. The CDR3 has 15 amino acids. The CDR3 region is CAIPSGTSGRNEQFF. The CDR3, as DNA: TGTGCCATCCCGTCCGGGACTAGCGGGAGAAATGAGCAGTTCTTC.

This CDR3 reads CASTPGVGSYNEQFF. The DNA of the CDR3 is TGTGCCAGCACGCCGGGGGTTGGTTCCTACAATGAGCAGTTCTTC. The chain carries TRBV9 and TRBJ2-1; perhaps TRBD2 as D (6 bases). With 6 bases removed from V and 1 base from J, the gap between germline ends came to 14 bases. The length of the CDR3 is 15 residues. Germline-derived CDR1 and CDR2 are SGDLS and YYNGEE.

This rearrangement joins TRBV10-3 to TRBJ2-2, with D maybe TRBD2 (5 bases). Trimming took off 2 bases at V and 3 bases at J, with 7 bases between the two ends. The germline V gene has CDR1 ENHRY and CDR2 SYGVKD. The CDR3 has 14 amino acids. The CDR3 region has the DNA TGTGCCATCAGTGAGGGGAGTGACACCGGGGAGCTGTTTTTT. Protein: CAISEGSDTGELFF.

The chain joins TRBV29-1 to TRBJ2-1; 8 bases align to TRBD2. The CDR3 is 13 residues long. The germline CDR1 and CDR2 sequences are SQVTM and ANQGSEA. Trimming cost V 4 bases and J 7 bases; bases outside gene matches: 6. The CDR3: CSVVIAGWNEQFF. CDR3 bases: TGCAGCGTTGTAATAGCGGGATGGAATGAGCAGTTCTTC.

The V and J genes are TRBV20-1 and TRBJ2-5; the D gene could be TRBD1 or TRBD2 (6 bases each). Germline V gives CDR1 DFQATT, CDR2 SNEGSKA (reference sequence). V lost 5 bases to trimming and J lost 2 bases, with 15 bases between them. This CDR3 comprises 14 residues. The CDR3: CSARGGMGQETQYF. The CDR3 DNA reads TGCAGTGCTCGAGGGGGGATGGGGCAAGAGACCCAGTACTTC.

The chain employs TRBV20-1 and TRBJ2-7, with a weak D call TRBD1 (6 bases). The CDR3 has 12 amino acids. Per the germline V gene, CDR1 is DFQATT and CDR2 is SNEGSKA (reference sequence). Trimming stripped 2 bases from V and 5 bases from J, with 10 bases between. CDR3: CSARRTAHEQYF. The CDR3 bases are TGCAGTGCTAGAAGGACAGCCCACGAGCAGTACTTC.

The chain links TRBV23-1 to TRBJ2-3; TRBD2 matches 13 bases. TRBV23-1 is reported as an ORF; its role is uncertain. With 3 bases clipped from V and 4 bases from J, the junction kept 13 bases outside the gene matches. The CDR3 contains 19 residues. The CDR3 DNA is TGCGCCAGCAGTCACTTCAGACTAGCGGGGGGCCCCCGGTCAGATACGCAGTATTTT. Translating gives CASSHFRLAGGPRSDTQYF.

This clonotype appeared once. The chain uses TRBV3-1 and TRBJ2-2; D gene unclear. The CDR3 spans 12 residues. In germline, CDR1 is LGHDT, CDR2 YNNKEL (reference sequence). Between the trimmed V and J ends, which lost 2 bases and 4 bases, there was a span of 2 bases. The CDR3, as DNA: TGTGCCAGCAGCCAAATCACCGGGGAGCTGTTTTTT. As protein: CASSQITGELFF.

This clonotype is a singleton in its sample. The chain couples TRBV6-1 to TRBJ1-2, with D perhaps matching TRBD1 (6 bases). The V end was cut by 1 base, the J end by 10 bases, with 22 bases between. Germline values: CDR1 MNHNS, CDR2 SASEGT. The CDR3 extends over 16 amino acids. As DNA, the CDR3 is TGTGCCAGCAGTGAAGTCGGTCATCTGCAGGGGTTATCCTACACCTTC. This gives the protein CASSEVGHLQGLSYTF.

This clonotype came up once. The V gene is TRBV14, the J gene TRBJ2-3, with D uncertain. Per the germline V gene, CDR1 is SGHDN and CDR2 is FVKESK. This CDR3 region has 17 residues. V was trimmed by 1 base and J by 6 bases, leaving 20 bases between them. CDR3 amino acids: CASSQVFGPAFPDTQYF. The CDR3 DNA follows: TGTGCCAGCAGCCAAGTGTTTGGACCCGCTTTTCCGGATACGCAGTATTTT.

The chain uses TRBV7-9 and TRBJ2-1; 13 nucleotides agree with TRBD2. V was pared by 5 bases and J by 7 bases, with 5 bases of the junction left unmatched. Germline loops: CDR1 SEHNR, CDR2 FQNEAQ (reference sequence). The CDR3 loop spans 15 amino acids. The CDR3 region is CASSPGLAGANEQFF. The CDR3 DNA follows: TGTGCCAGCAGCCCTGGACTAGCGGGAGCTAATGAGCAGTTCTTC.

V and J are TRBV5-4 and TRBJ2-5; no clear D. The V and J ends lost 0 bases and 3 bases respectively, with 6 bases between them. This CDR3 contains 13 residues. Germline CDR1 is SGHNT and CDR2 is YYREEE (reference sequence). CDR3 nucleotides: TGTGCCAGCAGCTTGGGGCAGAAAGAGACCCAGTACTTC. This sequence encodes CASSLGQKETQYF.

CDR3 region: CASSLGGYDYGYTF. Written as DNA, the CDR3 is TGTGCCAGCAGCTTGGGGGGGTACGACTATGGCTACACCTTC. This rearrangement joins TRBV5-4 to TRBJ1-2, with a tentative D call TRBD1 (5 bases). Per germline, CDR1 SGHNT and CDR2 YYREEE (reference sequence). V lost 0 bases and J lost 3, with 9 bases in between. There are 14 residues in the CDR3.

This sequence joins TRBV12-3 or TRBV12-4 and TRBJ2-1, with D possibly being TRBD2 (5 bases). V gave up 3 bases and J gave up 9 bases, with 18 bases separating them. The CDR3 is 15 amino acids. CDR3 loop: CASSFTGKAIGEQFF. The CDR3 DNA sequence: TGTGCCAGCAGTTTTACGGGAAAGGCGATCGGTGAGCAGTTCTTC.

V usage is TRBV11-2 and J usage is TRBJ1-3, with D unclear. The CDR3 is 11 amino acids. V was trimmed by 3 bases and J by 8 bases, leaving 5 bases between them. Germline V CDR1 and CDR2: SGHAT, FQNNGV. The CDR3 DNA sequence: TGTGCCAGCAGCTTGCGGGACACCATATATTTT. Protein product: CASSLRDTIYF.